This T cell receptor (beta chain) came from a study of cytomegalovirus exposure and HLA in healthy donors. The repertoire was sequenced with immunoSEQ multiplex PCR; TCRdb's copy has only in-frame clones and lacks some. The sample consists of about 360,000 clones, roughly 88% of them appearing once. CDR1 SGHRS and CDR2 YFSETQ come from the germline V gene. Trimming shortened V by 2 bases and J by 8 bases, and 10 bases separated the two germline ends. The CDR3 is 13 residues long. Whole-study results and caveats: The study flagged roughly 150 TCR beta chains as cytomegalovirus-associated. Published work reported that the classifier diagnosed cytomegalovirus status with high specificity and sensitivity.

Comment on this clone: Its antigen is as yet unknown.

Sequenced material: PBMCs. V is TRBV5-1 and J is TRBJ1-4; possibly TRBD1 for D (5 bases). The TCR sequence derives from a woman under 30 in good health and CMV-seronegative. CDR3 DNA sequence: TGCGCCAGCAGCTTACGGGGGAGCGAAAAACTGTTTTTT. Its translation: CASSLRGSEKLFF.